One and the same sample provided the 20 T cell receptor beta chains below, sequenced in a study of blood T cell repertoires in COVID-19. The repertoire was sequenced with immunoSEQ multiplex PCR; TCRdb's copy has only in-frame clones and lacks some. The sample shows over 200,000 clones, 83% of them seen only once. Sequenced material: peripheral blood. The receptor source for this set is a woman aged 30 to 39 with COVID-19, enrolled during active disease.

The V call is TRBV5-6, the J call TRBJ2-3; 10 positions match TRBD2. The CDR3 has 18 amino acids. Germline CDR1 and CDR2: SGHDT and YYEEEE. J lost 2 bases, V lost 4 bases, and 13 bases had no gene match. Written as DNA, the CDR3 is TGTGCCAGCAGCGACGCTAGCGGGAGAGGGTTATACACAGATACGCAGTATTTT. It specifies CASSDASGRGLYTDTQYF.

The chain is built from TRBV15 and TRBJ2-1; possibly TRBD2 for D (6 bases). CDR3 size: 15 residues. The ends were cut back, 3 bases at V and 6 bases at J, with 15 bases in the middle. Germline V gene sequence: CDR1 LNHNV, CDR2 YYDKDF (reference sequence). The CDR3 reads CATSRSPRRGNEQFF. The CDR3 coding sequence is TGTGCCACCAGCAGGAGCCCAAGGAGGGGCAATGAGCAGTTCTTC.

The chain carries TRBV11-2 and TRBJ2-3; no firm D call. Per the germline V gene, CDR1 is SGHAT and CDR2 is FQNNGV. Trimming removed 0 bases from V and 2 bases from J, with 3 bases in between. The CDR3 length is 13 residues. This CDR3 reads CASSLDYTDTQYF. CDR3 DNA sequence: TGTGCCAGCAGCTTAGACTACACAGATACGCAGTATTTT.

The chain combines TRBV28 with TRBJ1-2; weak D call: TRBD1 (5 bases). The V gene lost 2 bases and the J gene lost 2 bases, with 6 bases spanning the gap. The CDR3 extends over 13 amino acids. Per the germline V gene, CDR1 is MDHEN and CDR2 is SYDVKM. CDR3 nucleotides: TGTGCCAGCAGTTTAGCAGGGAACTATGGCTACACCTTC. It translates to CASSLAGNYGYTF.

The V and J genes are TRBV9 and TRBJ2-2, with TRBD2 matching 8 bases. The V segment lost 2 bases and the J segment 0 bases; nucleotides outside the gene matches: 3. The CDR3 covers 16 residues. Germline lookup yields CDR1 SGDLS and CDR2 YYNGEE. In DNA form, the CDR3 reads TGTGCCAGCAGCGTTAGCGGGGAGACGAACACCGGGGAGCTGTTTTTT. Residues: CASSVSGETNTGELFF.

This clone has only one observation. The chain links TRBV18 to TRBJ1-2; TRBD1 matches at 7 bases. This CDR3 spans 13 amino acids. Trimming cost V 3 bases and J 2 bases; bases outside gene matches: 0. Germline CDR1 KGHSH, CDR2 LQKENI. CDR3 in amino acids: CASSPGQNYGYTF. The CDR3 DNA is TGTGCCAGCTCACCGGGACAGAACTATGGCTACACCTTC.

V usage is TRBV12-5 and J usage is TRBJ2-1; 7 nucleotides line up with TRBD2. This CDR3 contains 16 residues. Germline values: CDR1 LGHNT, CDR2 FRNRAP. Trimming at V came to 6 bases and at J to 2 bases, leaving 10 bases not matched to a gene. As DNA, the CDR3 is TGTGCTAGTGGACCCAAAGCGGGATTAACCTACAATGAGCAGTTCTTC. Its protein is CASGPKAGLTYNEQFF. The full variable domain, with the rest looked up from reference TRBV12-5 and TRBJ2-1, is DARVTQTPRHKVTEMGQEVTMRCQPILGHNTVFWYRQTMMQGLELLAYFRNRAPLDDSGMPKDRFSAEMPDATLATLKIQPSEPRDSAVYFCASGPKAGLTYNEQFFGPGTRLTVL.

The chain is built from TRBV28 and TRBJ2-2; 7 bases align to TRBD1. The CDR3 is 17 residues long. Germline CDR1 is MDHEN and CDR2 is SYDVKM. V was pared by 3 bases and J by 7 bases, with 14 bases of the junction left unmatched. The CDR3 DNA follows: TGTGCCAGCAGTTTCATAAAACAGGGGTATGAGAACGGGGAGCTGTTTTTT. Its translation: CASSFIKQGYENGELFF.

This clone was recorded a few times. The chain employs TRBV2 and TRBJ2-7; 9 nucleotides line up with TRBD1. Unmatched junction bases numbered 8, after V lost 4 bases and J lost 4 bases. The CDR3 consists of 15 residues. CDR1 SNHLY and CDR2 FYNNEI come from the germline V gene. CDR3 protein: CASSASGTGRYEQYF. CDR3 sequence (DNA): TGTGCCAGCAGTGCCTCGGGGACAGGGAGATACGAGCAGTACTTC.

The gene calls are TRBV5-8 and TRBJ2-4, with TRBD2 identical over 9 bases. This CDR3 contains 13 residues. CDR1 SGHTS and CDR2 YDEGEE come from the germline V gene. The V gene end was trimmed by 6 bases and the J gene end by 7 bases; junction bases not matched to a gene: 5. This chain's CDR3 is CASTGTSFNIQYF. For the CDR3, the DNA is TGTGCCAGCACAGGGACTAGCTTTAACATTCAGTACTTC.

V is TRBV18 and J is TRBJ1-1, with D uncertain. Per germline, CDR1 KGHSH and CDR2 LQKENI. V shed 2 bases and J shed 4 bases, with 11 bases lying between them. The CDR3 length is 14 residues. CDR3 bases: TGTGCCAGCTCACCAGGGCGAGTGGGCACTGAAGCTTTCTTT. Translation gives CASSPGRVGTEAFF.

The genes are TRBV24-1 and TRBJ2-1; TRBD1 might be the D (6 bases). V was clipped by 3 bases and J by 3 bases, with 11 bases between them. This CDR3 is built from 15 residues. The germline CDR1 and CDR2 sequences are KGHDR and SFDVKD. CDR3 amino acids: CATSDQTGNYNEQFF. The CDR3, as DNA: TGTGCCACCAGTGATCAGACAGGAAACTACAATGAGCAGTTCTTC.

The chain joins TRBV18 to TRBJ1-1; 7 bases fit TRBD1. The germline gives CDR1 KGHSH, CDR2 LQKENI. Trimming removed 3 bases from V and 5 bases from J; junction bases left unmatched: 6. The length of the CDR3 is 14 residues. This CDR3 reads CASSPGGRGTEAFF. The CDR3 coding sequence is TGTGCCAGCTCACCGGGAGGCAGGGGGACTGAAGCTTTCTTT.

There are a few counts of this clone. V and J are TRBV3-1 (or the pseudogene TRBV3-2) and TRBJ1-4; weak D call: TRBD1 (5 bases). Germline loops: CDR1 LGHDT, CDR2 YNNKEL (reference sequence). V was clipped by 0 bases and J by 2 bases, with 10 bases between them. CDR3 size: 16 residues. The CDR3 spells CASSQDKAGTNEKLFF. CDR3 nucleotides: TGTGCCAGCAGCCAAGATAAAGCAGGGACTAATGAAAAACTGTTTTTT.

The table lists this clone with a count of one. The chain's CDR3 is CASSYLTGDEQYF. DNA of the CDR3: TGTGCCAGCAGTTACCTGACAGGGGACGAGCAGTACTTC. The V call is TRBV6-6, the J call TRBJ2-7; 8 positions match TRBD1. The CDR3 runs 13 residues. CDR1 MNHNY and CDR2 SVGAGI come from the germline V gene (reference sequence). With V trimmed by 2 bases and J by 5 bases, 2 bases remained unmatched.

The chain combines TRBV7-9 with TRBJ2-7; 10 bases are shared with TRBD1. Germline-derived CDR1 and CDR2 are SEHNR and FQNEAQ (reference sequence). This CDR3 contains 15 residues. Germline trimming cut 5 bases from V and 6 bases from J; bases unmatched to any gene: 10. The CDR3 region has the DNA TGTGCCAGCAGCCGGGCCGGGACAGGGGTCGGCGAGCAGTACTTC. Its protein is CASSRAGTGVGEQYF.

This clone was seen once. The V and J genes are TRBV5-1 and TRBJ1-3, with D perhaps matching TRBD1 (6 bases). Trimming cost V 1 base and J 4 bases, with 12 bases left between them. Germline V gives CDR1 SGHRS, CDR2 YFSETQ. The CDR3 spans 15 residues. CDR3 in amino acids: CASSLLGGQGNTIYF. The CDR3 nucleotides are TGCGCCAGCAGCTTGTTGGGGGGGCAAGGAAACACCATATATTTT.

J is TRBJ2-1 and V is TRBV9; maybe TRBD2 (6 bases). CDR1 and CDR2 from the germline V gene are SGDLS and YYNGEE. The V end lost 3 bases, the J end lost 10 bases, and 20 bases lay between the germline ends. The CDR3 is 15 residues long. The CDR3 sequence: CASSEPPGTALEQFF. The CDR3 region has the DNA TGTGCCAGCAGCGAACCTCCCGGGACTGCTCTAGAGCAGTTCTTC.

The genes are TRBV7-3 and TRBJ1-6; D not resolved. Germline V lookup: CDR1 SGHTA, CDR2 FQGTGA. CDR3 size: 13 residues. V was pared by 3 bases and J by 11 bases, with 11 bases between. CDR3: CASSLYIDTPLHF. In nucleotides, the CDR3 is TGTGCCAGCAGCTTGTATATAGACACACCCCTCCACTTT.

V usage is TRBV10-2 and J usage is TRBJ1-2, with D possibly being TRBD1 (5 bases). V shed 8 bases and J shed 6 bases, with 13 bases lying between them. CDR3 size: 12 residues. Germline V gene data show CDR1 as WSHSY and CDR2 as SAAADI. CDR3 sequence reads: CASSGGSDGYTF. The CDR3 bases are TGCGCCAGCTCCGGGGGATCAGATGGCTACACCTTC.